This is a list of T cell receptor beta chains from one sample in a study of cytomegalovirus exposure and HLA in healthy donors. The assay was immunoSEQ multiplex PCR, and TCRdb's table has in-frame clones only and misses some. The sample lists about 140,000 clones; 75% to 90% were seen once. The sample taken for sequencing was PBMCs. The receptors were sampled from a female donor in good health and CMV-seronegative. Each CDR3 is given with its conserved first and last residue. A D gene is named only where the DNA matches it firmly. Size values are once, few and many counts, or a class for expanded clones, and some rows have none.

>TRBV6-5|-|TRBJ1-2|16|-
TGTGCCAGCAGTTACTCGTACGGTACCGCTAACTATGGCTACACCTTC
CASSYSYGTANYGYTF
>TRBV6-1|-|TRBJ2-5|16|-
TGTGCCAGCAGTGAGGGTCCACTAGGATTTCGAGAGACCCAGTACTTC
CASSEGPLGFRETQYF
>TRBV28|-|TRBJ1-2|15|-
TGTGCCAGCAGTTTGCCCGGGGGGGAATACTATGGCTACACCTTC
CASSLPGGEYYGYTF
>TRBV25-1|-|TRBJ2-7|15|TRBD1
TGTGCCAGCAGCTCTCACTCCGGGACAGGGAACGAGCAGTACTTC
CASSSHSGTGNEQYF
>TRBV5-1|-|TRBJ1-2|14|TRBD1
TGCGCCAGCAGCTTGGGACAGGGATGGGATGGCTACACCTTC
CASSLGQGWDGYTF
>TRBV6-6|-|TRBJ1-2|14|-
TGTGCCAGCAGTTTGTCCAGGGTTAACTATGGCTACACCTTC
CASSLSRVNYGYTF
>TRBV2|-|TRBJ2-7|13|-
TGTGCCAGCAGACAAATTTCCGGGAACGAGCAGTACTTC
CASRQISGNEQYF
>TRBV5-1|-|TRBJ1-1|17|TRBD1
TGCGCCAGCAGCTACTCGGGACAGATAATTATGAACACTGAAGCTTTCTTT
CASSYSGQIIMNTEAFF
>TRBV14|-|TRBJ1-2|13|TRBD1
TGTGCCAGCAGCCAAGTTGACAGGGCTGGCTACACCTTC
CASSQVDRAGYTF
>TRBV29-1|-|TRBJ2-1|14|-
TGCAGCGTTGCGGGAGCCCTGACCTACAATGAGCAGTTCTTC
CSVAGALTYNEQFF
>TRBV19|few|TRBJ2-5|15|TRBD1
TGTGCCAGTAGTGCTGGACAGGGTGTAGGATCGACCCAGTACTTC
CASSAGQGVGSTQYF
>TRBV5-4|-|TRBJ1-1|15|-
TGTGCCAGCAGCCCTACAGGGAAGGTCGGGACTGAAGCTTTCTTT
CASSPTGKVGTEAFF
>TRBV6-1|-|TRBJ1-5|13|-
TGTGCCAGCACGGCCCAGGGCATTCAGCCCCAGCATTTT
CASTAQGIQPQHF
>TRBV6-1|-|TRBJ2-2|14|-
TGTGCCAGCAGTTTCGGGACACGCACCGGGGAGCTGTTTTTT
CASSFGTRTGELFF
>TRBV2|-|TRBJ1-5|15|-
TGTGCCAGCAGGGGGACGGGGGATAGCAATCAGCCCCAGCATTTT
CASRGTGDSNQPQHF
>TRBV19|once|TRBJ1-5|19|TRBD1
TGTGCCAGTAGTATAAAGGGGGCCTCGGACACCTATAGCAATCAGCCCCAGCATTTT
CASSIKGASDTYSNQPQHF